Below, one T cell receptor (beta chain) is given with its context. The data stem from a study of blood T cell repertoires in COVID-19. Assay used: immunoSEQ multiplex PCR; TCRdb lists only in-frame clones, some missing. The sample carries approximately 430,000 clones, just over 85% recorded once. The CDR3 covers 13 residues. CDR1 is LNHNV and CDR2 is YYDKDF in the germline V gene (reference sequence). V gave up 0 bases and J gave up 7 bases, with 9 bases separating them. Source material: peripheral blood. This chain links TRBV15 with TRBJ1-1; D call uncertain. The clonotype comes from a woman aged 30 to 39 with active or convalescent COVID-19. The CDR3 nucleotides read TGTGCCACCAGCAGAGATCCGGGAATTGAAGCTTTCTTT. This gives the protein CATSRDPGIEAFF.